Described below is a single T cell receptor (beta chain) sequence and its context. Antigen specificity is unknown. The sample belongs to a study of T cell responses to AZD1222 COVID-19 vaccine. Study context: Both about-4-week and about-12-week second-dose recipients were combined. Findings of the study overall: Researchers took repertoire samples only after the peak T cell response had come. Clonal diversity may have been underestimated in mostly white British donors.

The CDR3 loop spans 14 amino acids. CDR1 is LGHDT and CDR2 is YNNKEL in the germline V gene (reference sequence). Trimming cost V 0 bases and J 9 bases, with 14 bases left between them. Sequenced by immunoSEQ multiplex PCR; TCRdb stores in-frame clones only, minus some. This table holds some 130,000 clones, roughly 89% found once. This receptor was identified in an adult in good health. This sample comprised peripheral blood, obtained on day 0 of AZD1222 vaccination. The genes are TRBV3-1 (or the pseudogene TRBV3-2) and TRBJ1-1; TRBD1 might be the D (5 bases). In DNA, the CDR3 is TGTGCCAGCAGCCAAGAAGGGGCTCGGCCGAAAGCTTTCTTT. Residues: CASSQEGARPKAFF.